The next 13 T cell receptor beta chains were all read from a single sample in a study of blood T cell repertoires in COVID-19. Profiled with immunoSEQ multiplex PCR; TCRdb holds only in-frame clones, not every one. There are over 90,000 clones in the sample; roughly 76% occur only once, and 4.5% to 5.5% lies in the top ten. The sequenced sample was peripheral blood. These receptors all stem from a man older than 75 with COVID-19, enrolled during active disease.

The count of this clone is one. At one boundary the junction diverges from the germline segment, which might be a read error. This sample also contains other DNA sequences that code for the same CDR3. This sequence joins TRBV19 and TRBJ1-6; a possible D gene is TRBD1 (5 bases). The CDR3 runs 13 residues. Germline lookup yields CDR1 LNHDA and CDR2 SQIVND (reference sequence). Here the CDR3 DNA reads TGTGCCAGTAGTATTGGGGGGGATTCCCCCCTCCACTTT. Translated: CASSIGGDSPLHF.

On this clone itself: At one end the junction does not follow the germline gene, possibly because of a read error. V and J are TRBV12-3 or TRBV12-4 and TRBJ1-6; 7 positions match TRBD1. The CDR3 loop spans 11 amino acids. The CDR3 is CASGQGQSLHF. The CDR3 DNA sequence: TGTGCCAGCGGCCAGGGACAGTCCCTTCACTTT.

J is TRBJ2-7 and V is TRBV5-8; maybe TRBD2 (7 bases). The CDR3 is 16 amino acids. V shed 0 bases and J shed 2 bases, with 15 bases lying between them. The germline CDR1 and CDR2 sequences are SGHTS and YDEGEE. DNA of the CDR3: TGTGCCAGCAGCTTGGGTGGTGGCGGGGGCGCCTACGAGCAGTACTTC. Protein: CASSLGGGGGAYEQYF.

The gene calls are TRBV7-9 and TRBJ2-5; D may be TRBD1 (5 bases). The V and J ends lost 5 bases and 1 base respectively, with 11 bases between them. From germline, CDR1 is SEHNR and CDR2 FQNEAQ (reference sequence). CDR3 length: 14 amino acids. Here the CDR3 reads CASSHKDSQETQYF. DNA for the CDR3: TGTGCCAGCAGCCATAAAGACAGCCAAGAGACCCAGTACTTC.

This clone was picked up a small number of times. V usage is TRBV27 and J usage is TRBJ1-1; 7 positions agree with TRBD1. V shed 6 bases and J 10 bases; nucleotides not matched to a gene: 14. The CDR3 runs to 14 residues. Per germline, CDR1 MNHEY and CDR2 SMNVEV (reference sequence). CDR3: CASSRDRVDGRAFF. In nucleotides, the CDR3 is TGTGCCAGCAGCCGCGACAGGGTAGACGGGCGAGCTTTCTTT.

This chain joins TRBV18 and TRBJ2-2; TRBD1 is a possible D gene (5 bases). CDR3 length: 16 amino acids. V dropped 0 bases and J dropped 0 bases, with 8 bases sitting between them. In germline, CDR1 is KGHSH, CDR2 LQKENI. CDR3 DNA sequence: TGTGCCAGCTCACCACCGGCAGGGCCGAACACCGGGGAGCTGTTTTTT. Protein product: CASSPPAGPNTGELFF.

The chain joins TRBV19 to TRBJ1-6; D is possibly TRBD1 (5 bases). The length of the CDR3 is 13 residues. Trimming cost V 5 bases and J 8 bases, with 10 bases left between them. Germline-derived CDR1 and CDR2 are LNHDA and SQIVND (reference sequence). The CDR3 loop reads CASSPPGDSPLHF. In nucleotides, the CDR3 is TGTGCCAGTAGTCCGCCGGGGGATTCACCCCTCCACTTT.

J is TRBJ2-7 and V is TRBV30; 9 bases fit TRBD1. The CDR3 contains 17 residues. The germline gives CDR1 GTSNPN, CDR2 SVGIG (reference sequence). J lost 2 bases, V lost 1 base, and 12 bases had no gene match. The CDR3 reads CAWSAPVHRGLTYEQYF. The CDR3 coding sequence is TGTGCCTGGAGTGCCCCGGTCCACAGGGGGCTTACCTACGAGCAGTACTTC. Combining the CDR3 with reference TRBV30 and TRBJ2-7 gives the whole variable domain SQTIHQWPATLVQPVGSPLSLECTVEGTSNPNLYWYRQAAGRGLQLLFYSVGIGQISSEVPQNLSASRPQDRQFILSSKKLLLSDSGFYLCAWSAPVHRGLTYEQYFGPGTRLTVT.

This clone has only a few counts. J is TRBJ1-5 and V is TRBV6-5; no clear D gene. Trimming left V 0 bases short and J 6 bases short, with 9 bases between. Germline lookup yields CDR1 MNHEY and CDR2 SVGAGI. There are 14 residues in the CDR3. CDR3 residues: CASSYSYEGQPQHF. CDR3 in DNA: TGTGCCAGCAGTTACTCATACGAGGGTCAGCCCCAGCATTTT.

This clone was recorded a few times. The germline gene is not matched at one end of the junction; a read error may be the cause. The chain has TRBV7-7 and TRBJ2-7; tentative D call: TRBD1 (5 bases). This CDR3 has 14 residues. In germline, CDR1 is SSHAT, CDR2 FNYEAQ (reference sequence). CDR3: CASSLSPEDSRQYF. In DNA form, the CDR3 reads TGTGCTAGCAGCTTATCACCTGAAGACAGTAGGCAGTACTTC.

The rearrangement joins TRBV4-3 to TRBJ2-3, with 7 bases aligning to TRBD2. Germline lookup yields CDR1 LGHNA and CDR2 YSLEER. The V and J ends lost 0 bases and 2 bases, in that order; junction bases with no gene match: 5. The CDR3 has 16 amino acids. Written as DNA, the CDR3 is TGCGCCAGCAGCCAAGACCTAGCGGACGTCACAGATACGCAGTATTTT. Residues: CASSQDLADVTDTQYF.

The chain has TRBV7-6 and TRBJ2-1, with D uncertain. The CDR3 runs 11 residues. Between the trimmed V and J ends, which lost 4 bases and 5 bases, there was a span of 3 bases. Germline-derived CDR1 and CDR2 are SGHVS and FNYEAQ. CDR3 sequence: CASSYNNEQFF. As DNA, the CDR3 is TGTGCCAGCAGCTACAACAATGAGCAGTTCTTC.

The rearrangement joins TRBV4-2 to TRBJ2-2; D is possibly TRBD1 (6 bases). The germline CDR1 and CDR2 sequences are LGHNA and YNFKEQ. This CDR3 contains 13 residues. V was trimmed by 5 bases and J by 6 bases, leaving 10 bases between them. CDR3 nucleotide sequence: TGTGCCAGCAGCGACAGGTCCGCCGGGGAGCTGTTTTTT. Encoded protein: CASSDRSAGELFF.